One and the same sample provided the 13 T cell receptor beta chains below, sequenced in a study of cytomegalovirus exposure and HLA in healthy donors. Both 60 Vbeta primers and 13 Jbeta primers went into the PCR. Measured with immunoSEQ multiplex PCR; TCRdb has only the in-frame clones, and not every one. The profile shows approximately 50,000 clones, around 85% of them singletons. Material for sequencing was PBMCs. The receptors were gathered from a boy aged 5-17 years in good health and CMV-seropositive.

The chain combines TRBV2 with TRBJ1-1, with D possibly matching TRBD1 (5 bases). CDR3 length: 15 amino acids. The V and J ends lost 7 bases and 3 bases respectively, with 18 bases between them. Germline V gene lookup returns CDR1 SNHLY and CDR2 FYNNEI. The CDR3 DNA sequence: TGTGCCAGCAATCCGAATGTGGGGGGGGACACTGAAGCTTTCTTT. Its translation is CASNPNVGGDTEAFF.

The J gene is TRBJ2-3, the V gene TRBV2, with 13 bases lining up with TRBD2. CDR3 length equals 16 residues. Per the germline V gene, CDR1 is SNHLY and CDR2 is FYNNEI. The trim removed 8 bases at V and 4 bases at J, leaving 9 bases unmatched. CDR3 nucleotides: TGTGCCAGCGGTACTAGCGGGGGGGCTTCAGCAGATACGCAGTATTTT. Translated: CASGTSGGASADTQYF.

J is TRBJ1-1 and V is TRBV29-1, with D hard to call. The ends were cut back, 8 bases at V and 11 bases at J, with 18 bases in the middle. Per germline, CDR1 SQVTM and CDR2 ANQGSEA. The CDR3 totals 11 residues. The CDR3 here is CSTQAGSSAFF. The DNA for the CDR3 is TGCAGCACTCAGGCTGGGAGTTCGGCTTTCTTT. Complete variable domain (other parts from reference TRBV29-1 and TRBJ1-1): SAVISQKPSRDICQRGTSLTIQCQVDSQVTMMFWYRQQPGQSLTLIATANQGSEATYESGFVIDKFPISRPNLTFSTLTVSNMSPEDSSIYLCSTQAGSSAFFGQGTRLTVV.

The V call is TRBV10-3, the J call TRBJ1-2; TRBD1 matches at 7 bases. V shed 3 bases, J shed 4 bases, and the junction held 8 bases outside the gene matches. Germline CDR1 ENHRY, CDR2 SYGVKD. This CDR3 comprises 15 residues. The CDR3 loop is CAISEDRDGGYGYTF. CDR3 DNA: TGTGCCATCAGTGAAGACAGGGATGGCGGCTATGGCTACACCTTC.

The V call is TRBV21-1, the J call TRBJ2-2; TRBD1, the table's D call, lacks a check against the DNA. TRBV21-1 is designated a pseudogene. The CDR3 totals 20 residues. CDR3 nucleotide sequence: TGTGCCAGCAGCAAAGTAAATAGGGACAGGGGCCATCCAGACACCGGGGAGCTGTTTTTT. This translates into CASSKVNRDRGHPDTGELFF.

V gene TRBV9 combines with J gene TRBJ2-1, with D perhaps matching TRBD1 (7 bases). Trimming cost V 4 bases and J 6 bases, with 14 bases left between them. The CDR3 runs to 14 residues. CDR1 and CDR2 from the germline V gene are SGDLS and YYNGEE. The DNA of the CDR3 is TGTGCCAGCAGCTCCCGCCAGGGGGGCAATGAGCAGTTCTTC. Its protein is CASSSRQGGNEQFF.

The V and J genes are TRBV5-8 and TRBJ2-5, with TRBD1 identical over 8 bases. The CDR3 is made up of 15 amino acids. The V segment lost 3 bases and the J segment 2 bases; nucleotides outside the gene matches: 6. Germline CDR1 reads SGHTS; CDR2 reads YDEGEE. CDR3 protein: CASSWRTGTQETQYF. The CDR3 nucleotides are TGTGCCAGCAGCTGGAGGACAGGGACTCAAGAGACCCAGTACTTC.

CDR3 protein: CASSLNSGTGVLLSGNTIYF. CDR3 nucleotide sequence: TGTGCCAGCAGCCTGAATTCCGGGACAGGGGTCCTGCTCTCTGGAAACACCATATATTTT. The chain employs TRBV5-5 and TRBJ1-3; TRBD1 aligns across 10 bases. Germline CDR1 and CDR2: SGHKS and YYEKEE (reference sequence). The CDR3 covers 20 residues. Trimming at V came to 4 bases and at J to 0 bases, leaving 16 bases not matched to a gene.

The genes are TRBV12-5 and TRBJ1-3; D is possibly TRBD1 (6 bases). V was pared by 6 bases and J by 3 bases, with 12 bases between. The CDR3 has 14 amino acids. Germline CDR1 is LGHNT and CDR2 is FRNRAP. CDR3 region: CASGLTGGGNTIYF. The CDR3 region has the DNA TGTGCTAGTGGCCTGACAGGCGGTGGAAACACCATATATTTT.

This chain connects TRBV27 to TRBJ1-2, with a tentative D call TRBD1 (5 bases). Germline CDR1 MNHEY, CDR2 SMNVEV (reference sequence). The length of the CDR3 is 14 residues. V lost 0 bases and J 4 bases, leaving 9 bases between the germline ends. The CDR3 sequence is CASSLSGGSYGYTF. The CDR3 DNA sequence: TGTGCCAGCAGTTTATCGGGGGGTAGCTATGGCTACACCTTC.

The chain combines TRBV6-5 with TRBJ1-6; weak D call: TRBD1 (5 bases). The CDR3 covers 14 residues. V was clipped by 6 bases and J by 10 bases, with 16 bases between them. The germline V gene encodes CDR1 MNHEY and CDR2 SVGAGI. The CDR3 spells CASSPTGRGSPLHF. CDR3 coding DNA: TGTGCCAGCAGCCCCACGGGACGGGGGTCACCCCTCCACTTT.

The chain employs TRBV10-3 and TRBJ2-7; D is possibly TRBD2 (6 bases). Germline V gene data show CDR1 as ENHRY and CDR2 as SYGVKD. The CDR3 runs to 13 residues. V dropped 8 bases and J dropped 6 bases, with 17 bases sitting between them. DNA of the CDR3: TGTGCCATCCTACTAGCAGCCAAGCGCGAGCAGTACTTC. Its protein product is CAILLAAKREQYF.

In the case of this clone: The same CDR3 also results from other DNA sequences found in this sample. The chain recombines TRBV7-9 with TRBJ2-2; D not resolved. Trimming removed 1 base from V and 6 bases from J, with 6 bases in between. In germline, CDR1 is SEHNR, CDR2 FQNEAQ (reference sequence). The CDR3 sequence is 13 residues long. CDR3 coding DNA: TGTGCCAGCAGCTTAGAGTCAGCCGGGGAGCTGTTTTTT. Translating gives CASSLESAGELFF.